This T cell receptor beta chain was found in a study of STAT3 mutations in large granular lymphocyte leukemia. As for the study in general: Among longitudinally sequenced T-LGLL patients, roughly half had canonical activating STAT3 mutations detected.

To note about this clone: Antigen: not known.

Trimming cost V 1 base and J 2 bases, with 4 bases left between them. Germline values: CDR1 SGHAT, CDR2 FQNNGV. This CDR3 spans 13 amino acids. Some clones are missing from TCRdb's copy, which holds only in-frame ones; the method was immunoSEQ multiplex PCR. The data show 40,000 to 50,000 clones, with 80% to 90% seen just once and roughly 0.42% held by the top ten. Study conclusions and caveats: In T-cell large granular lymphocyte leukemia, about half of patients showed multiple immunodominant subclonotypes.

The specimen was PBMCs. V and J are TRBV11-2 and TRBJ2-3; D gene uncertain. The source is a human donor with T large granular lymphocyte leukemia. Some clones in this sample may be carry-over from other donors' samples. In DNA form, the CDR3 reads TGTGCCAGCAGCTTAGGCTCCACAGATACGCAGTATTTT. Translation gives CASSLGSTDTQYF.